The 32 T cell receptor beta chains below were found in one sample sequenced in a study of shared clonotypes between healthy human individuals. TCRdb's copy holds only in-frame clones and misses some; the assay was immunoSEQ multiplex PCR. Here the sample spans 2 million to 2.5 million clones, 85% to 95% being singletons. The sequencing sample was made of naive CD4+ T cells from PBMCs. Subset specified: CD45RA+ positively selected. These receptors came from a man aged 18 to 35 in good health. Some clones in this sample may be carry-over from other donors' samples.

V and J are TRBV5-1 and TRBJ2-3, with TRBD2 matching over 11 bases. Germline assignment: CDR1 SGHRS and CDR2 YFSETQ. The CDR3 extends over 15 amino acids. The J segment lost 2 bases and the V segment lost 7 bases, leaving 6 bases of the junction unmatched. The CDR3 region has the DNA TGCGCCAGCGGGGTACTAGCGGGAGCCACAGATACGCAGTATTTT. Its protein is CASGVLAGATDTQYF. Using reference TRBV5-1 and TRBJ2-3 for the parts outside the CDR3, the full variable domain is KAGVTQTPRYLIKTRGQQVTLSCSPISGHRSVSWYQQTPGQGLQFLFEYFSETQRNKGNFPGRFSGRQFSNSRSEMNVSTLELGDSALYLCASGVLAGATDTQYFGPGTRLTVL.

A note on this clone: The sample holds other DNA sequences that translate to the same CDR3. This rearrangement joins TRBV5-1 to TRBJ2-3; D is undetermined. V was pared by 4 bases and J by 0 bases, with 6 bases between. The CDR3 sequence is 13 residues long. Germline lookup yields CDR1 SGHRS and CDR2 YFSETQ. Here the CDR3 DNA reads TGCGCCAGCAGCATTACAAGCACAGATACGCAGTATTTT. As protein: CASSITSTDTQYF.

CDR3 nucleotides: TGCGCCAGCAGCCGACAGGGAGGATCCTACGAGCAGTACTTC. This gives the protein CASSRQGGSYEQYF. The rearrangement uses TRBV4-3 and TRBJ2-7, with a possible D match to TRBD1 (7 bases). Looked up from germline, CDR1 is LGHNA and CDR2 is YSLEER. Trimming took off 4 bases at V and 1 base at J, with 11 bases between the two ends. The CDR3 has 14 residues.

V is TRBV11-2 and J is TRBJ2-2, with TRBD1 as a possible D gene (5 bases). Germline V gives CDR1 SGHAT, CDR2 FQNNGV. The CDR3 is made up of 15 amino acids. V shed 5 bases and J shed 8 bases, with 18 bases lying between them. The CDR3: CASSLRGARMGELFF. In DNA, the CDR3 is TGTGCCAGCAGCCTGCGTGGGGCCAGGATGGGGGAGCTGTTTTTT.

The V gene is TRBV28, the J gene TRBJ2-7, with TRBD2 matching over 9 bases. The CDR3 is 13 amino acids. J was trimmed by 7 bases and V by 7 bases; bases with no gene match: 8. CDR1 and CDR2 from the germline V gene are MDHEN and SYDVKM. The CDR3 DNA is TGTGCCAGCAACAGACTAGCGGCGCAGGAGCAGTACTTC. Its protein product is CASNRLAAQEQYF.

CDR3 sequence (DNA): TGTGCCAGCAGCTCGACTACTGGGGCTAGGGGGCAGTTCTTC. Protein: CASSSTTGARGQFF. The chain employs TRBV7-2 and TRBJ2-1, with D perhaps assigned TRBD1 or TRBD2 (5 bases each). Trimming took 4 bases from V and 12 from J, leaving 19 bases between them. The CDR3 is 14 amino acids. The germline CDR1 and CDR2 sequences are SGHTA and FQGNSA.

This rearrangement joins TRBV5-1 to TRBJ2-2, with no clear D. The germline V gene encodes CDR1 SGHRS and CDR2 YFSETQ. V was shortened by 6 bases and J by 3 bases, with 18 bases between the two germline ends. The CDR3 is 16 residues long. The CDR3 DNA sequence: TGCGCCAGCAACCCCTCCCCAGGATGGGACACCGGGGAGCTGTTTTTT. Protein product: CASNPSPGWDTGELFF.

Remarks on this clone: Other DNA variants within this sample encode the same CDR3. The chain links TRBV6-1 to TRBJ1-5; D is perhaps TRBD1 (5 bases). Trimming stripped 0 bases from V and 0 bases from J, with 6 bases between. This CDR3 has 15 amino acids. From germline, CDR1 is MNHNS and CDR2 SASEGT. The CDR3 nucleotides read TGTGCCAGCAGTGAAGCGGGGGTTAGCAATCAGCCCCAGCATTTT. It encodes CASSEAGVSNQPQHF.

The chain uses TRBV9 and TRBJ2-1, with 13 bases fitting TRBD2. The germline V gene has CDR1 SGDLS and CDR2 YYNGEE. This CDR3 comprises 16 residues. Trimming at V came to 3 bases and at J to 6 bases, leaving 6 bases not matched to a gene. The CDR3: CASSARTSGSFNEQFF. CDR3 coding DNA: TGTGCCAGCAGCGCGAGGACTAGCGGGAGTTTCAATGAGCAGTTCTTC.

The rearrangement links TRBV23-1 to TRBJ1-1, with unresolved D. TRBV23-1 is assigned to the ORF class and has an uncertain function. Trimming pared 6 bases from V and 2 bases from J, leaving 16 bases between. The CDR3 is 15 amino acids. As DNA, the CDR3 is TGCGCCAGCAGCCCCCCGGCCTGGCTAAACACTGAAGCTTTCTTT. Translated, it gives CASSPPAWLNTEAFF.

The chain couples TRBV5-1 to TRBJ2-1, with 9 bases fitting TRBD1. The trim removed 8 bases at V and 3 bases at J, leaving 6 bases unmatched. Per germline, CDR1 SGHRS and CDR2 YFSETQ. CDR3 size: 14 residues. The CDR3 spells CASTTGGLYNEQFF. The CDR3 coding sequence is TGCGCCAGTACGACAGGGGGTCTCTACAATGAGCAGTTCTTC. Variable domain in full (rest from reference TRBV5-1 and TRBJ2-1): KAGVTQTPRYLIKTRGQQVTLSCSPISGHRSVSWYQQTPGQGLQFLFEYFSETQRNKGNFPGRFSGRQFSNSRSEMNVSTLELGDSALYLCASTTGGLYNEQFFGPGTRLTVL.

This clone was found once. Distinct nucleotide sequences in the sample also encode this CDR3. The chain links TRBV9 to TRBJ2-3; tentatively, D is TRBD2 (5 bases). CDR3 length: 14 residues. Germline lookup yields CDR1 SGDLS and CDR2 YYNGEE. V was shortened by 0 bases and J by 6 bases, with 11 bases between the two germline ends. Here the CDR3 DNA reads TGTGCCAGCAGCGTAGGTCAAGGGAGTGATACGCAGTATTTT. This translates into CASSVGQGSDTQYF.

This rearrangement joins TRBV2 to TRBJ1-5; no definite D call. CDR3 length equals 17 residues. From germline, CDR1 is SNHLY and CDR2 FYNNEI. The V gene lost 7 bases and the J gene lost 1 base, with 20 bases spanning the gap. The CDR3 protein is CASTNRRLLWSNQPQHF. The CDR3 DNA follows: TGTGCCAGCACCAACCGGCGGTTGCTCTGGAGCAATCAGCCCCAGCATTTT.

The gene calls are TRBV4-3 and TRBJ2-5; no reliable D call. Per the germline V gene, CDR1 is LGHNA and CDR2 is YSLEER. The V end lost 1 base, the J end lost 4 bases, and 10 bases lay between the germline ends. The CDR3 loop spans 14 amino acids. This chain's CDR3 is CASSQGWGRETQYF. The CDR3 DNA reads TGCGCCAGCAGCCAAGGATGGGGTCGAGAGACCCAGTACTTC.

The chain uses TRBV7-3 and TRBJ2-1; 12 nucleotides agree with TRBD2. Trimming took 4 bases from V and 6 from J; bases not matched to a gene: 4. Germline V lookup: CDR1 SGHTA, CDR2 FQGTGA. This CDR3 spans 15 amino acids. The CDR3 spells CASSWGLAGLNEQFF. As DNA, the CDR3 is TGTGCCAGCAGCTGGGGACTAGCGGGCCTCAATGAGCAGTTCTTC.

This chain uses TRBV4-3 with TRBJ1-5; D not resolved. Germline-derived CDR1 and CDR2 are LGHNA and YSLEER. The CDR3 is 13 residues long. Trimming removed 1 base from V and 7 bases from J, with 8 bases in between. The CDR3 nucleotides read TGCGCCAGCAGCCAAGTGATCAGACAGCCCCAGCATTTT. As protein: CASSQVIRQPQHF.

V usage is TRBV7-9 and J usage is TRBJ2-3; D is ambiguous. CDR3 size: 13 residues. Trimming stripped 5 bases from V and 0 bases from J, with 6 bases between. Germline CDR1 reads SEHNR; CDR2 reads FQNEAQ (reference sequence). The CDR3 region has the DNA TGTGCCAGCAGCGCAGCTAGCACAGATACGCAGTATTTT. Amino acids: CASSAASTDTQYF.

A word on this clone: Distinct nucleotide sequences in the sample also encode this CDR3. J is TRBJ1-5 and V is TRBV6-5, with D possibly TRBD1 on 6 matching bases. V was shortened by 5 bases and J by 2 bases, with 10 bases between the two germline ends. The CDR3 runs to 14 residues. Germline CDR1 and CDR2: MNHEY and SVGAGI. The CDR3 DNA follows: TGTGCCAGCAGTCTCAACAGGGGCAATCAGCCCCAGCATTTT. Translated: CASSLNRGNQPQHF.

The table lists this clone with a count of one. The chain couples TRBV19 to TRBJ2-5; 7 bases are a match to TRBD2. Trimming removed 5 bases from V and 5 bases from J; junction bases left unmatched: 8. The CDR3 spans 14 residues. Germline V gene data show CDR1 as LNHDA and CDR2 as SQIVND (reference sequence). The CDR3 loop is CASSPRTRDETQYF. In nucleotides, the CDR3 is TGTGCCAGTAGTCCCAGGACTAGAGATGAGACCCAGTACTTC. Based on the CDR3 plus reference TRBV19 and TRBJ2-5, the full variable domain is DGGITQSPKYLFRKEGQNVTLSCEQNLNHDAMYWYRQDPGQGLRLIYYSQIVNDFQKGDIAEGYSVSREKKESFPLTVTSAQKNPTAFYLCASSPRTRDETQYFGPGTRLLVL.

The rearrangement uses TRBV28 and TRBJ2-5, with 9 bases identical to TRBD1. The CDR3 runs 14 residues. V shed 5 bases and J 5 bases; nucleotides not matched to a gene: 6. Germline-derived CDR1 and CDR2 are MDHEN and SYDVKM. DNA for the CDR3: TGTGCCAGCAGTGTCACAGGGGGCAGGGAGACCCAGTACTTC. It codes for CASSVTGGRETQYF.

V usage is TRBV27 and J usage is TRBJ1-2, with D uncertain. This CDR3 has 18 amino acids. The V gene lost 6 bases and the J gene lost 8 bases, with 31 bases spanning the gap. Germline CDR1 reads MNHEY; CDR2 reads SMNVEV (reference sequence). The CDR3 region is CASSPSRFTQAKLAGYTF. The CDR3 DNA sequence: TGTGCCAGCAGCCCATCCCGGTTTACCCAGGCGAAACTGGCCGGCTACACCTTC.

The chain couples TRBV18 to TRBJ2-7; no clear D. Germline V gene lookup returns CDR1 KGHSH and CDR2 LQKENI. Trimming cost V 2 bases and J 2 bases, with 13 bases left between them. This CDR3 is built from 15 residues. CDR3 region: CASSPSSAGPYEQYF. In nucleotides, the CDR3 is TGTGCCAGCTCACCATCGTCCGCAGGCCCCTACGAGCAGTACTTC.

V gene TRBV15 combines with J gene TRBJ2-2; the D call may be TRBD1 or TRBD2 (7 bases each). Germline CDR1 is LNHNV and CDR2 is YYDKDF (reference sequence). Trimming shortened V by 4 bases and J by 5 bases, and 23 bases separated the two germline ends. The CDR3 is made up of 18 amino acids. The CDR3 DNA reads TGTGCCACCAGCATCGTCTTGGGGAGGGGGCGTCGAACCGGGGAGCTGTTTTTT. Protein product: CATSIVLGRGRRTGELFF. The whole variable domain, filled in from reference TRBV15 and TRBJ2-2, reads DAMVIQNPRYQVTQFGKPVTLSCSQTLNHNVMYWYQQKSSQAPKLLFHYYDKDFNNEADTPDNFQSRRPNTSFCFLDIRSPGLGDTAMYLCATSIVLGRGRRTGELFFGEGSRLTVL.

The rearrangement uses TRBV19 and TRBJ2-3, with 9 positions matching TRBD1. Germline V CDR1 and CDR2: LNHDA, SQIVND (reference sequence). This CDR3 is built from 15 residues. Trimming at V came to 6 bases and at J to 7 bases, leaving 11 bases not matched to a gene. CDR3 region: CASSRTGQGTHTQYF. CDR3 sequence (DNA): TGTGCCAGTAGCCGGACCGGACAGGGGACACATACGCAGTATTTT.

V and J are TRBV21-1 and TRBJ2-7; the D call TRBD2 from the table was never checked on the DNA. TRBV21-1 is an annotated pseudogene. The CDR3 is 19 amino acids. The chain's CDR3 is CASIPTPAGLAGGPCEQYF. The CDR3 bases are TGTGCCAGCATCCCAACGCCCGCAGGGCTAGCGGGAGGGCCTTGCGAGCAGTACTTC.

The chain carries TRBV5-1 and TRBJ2-3; 8 nucleotides align to TRBD2. Germline V lookup: CDR1 SGHRS, CDR2 YFSETQ. The length of the CDR3 is 15 residues. V shed 4 bases and J 6 bases; nucleotides not matched to a gene: 10. The CDR3 protein is CASSDPSGPGDTQYF. The CDR3 bases are TGCGCCAGCAGCGACCCTAGCGGGCCCGGGGATACGCAGTATTTT.

The V and J genes are TRBV6-1 and TRBJ1-1; D uncertain. Germline V gene data show CDR1 as MNHNS and CDR2 as SASEGT. The germline V and J ends were trimmed by 1 base and 1 base, with 4 bases remaining between them. CDR3 length: 13 residues. DNA of the CDR3: TGTGCCAGCAGTGAAGTTCAGAACACTGAAGCTTTCTTT. This translates into CASSEVQNTEAFF.

The rearrangement joins TRBV21-1 to TRBJ2-7; whether TRBD2, the table's D call, matches the DNA was not checked. TRBV21-1 is tagged as a pseudogene. CDR3 length: 15 amino acids. CDR3 loop: CASSKNPRPLSGQYF. The CDR3, as DNA: TGTGCCAGCAGCAAAAACCCGAGGCCCTTATCGGGGCAGTACTTC.

For this clone: In the same sample, other DNA sequences code for this CDR3. The chain employs TRBV28 and TRBJ1-2, with D perhaps matching TRBD1 (5 bases). CDR3 size: 11 residues. Germline V CDR1 and CDR2: MDHEN, SYDVKM. Trimming took 3 bases from V and 7 from J, leaving 6 bases between them. The CDR3 DNA reads as TGTGCCAGCAGTTTGGGGGGTGGCTACACCTTC. This encodes CASSLGGGYTF.

The rearrangement links TRBV21-1 to TRBJ2-3; the table assigns TRBD1, which was not confirmed against the DNA. TRBV21-1 is annotated as a pseudogene. The CDR3 is made up of 15 amino acids. The DNA of the CDR3 is TGTGCCAGCAGCAAAGACAGGTCTGCTGCAGATACGCAGTATTTT. Protein sequence: CASSKDRSAADTQYF.

The chain couples TRBV28 to TRBJ2-2; D not resolved. The V end lost 7 bases, the J end lost 2 bases, and 11 bases lay between the germline ends. CDR3 size: 14 residues. Germline-derived CDR1 and CDR2 are MDHEN and SYDVKM. The CDR3 DNA reads as TGTGCCAGCACCAGGACGAGAAACACCGGGGAGCTGTTTTTT. Translation: CASTRTRNTGELFF.

This chain's CDR3 is CASSYSGQPDGYTF. Here the CDR3 DNA reads TGTGCCAGCAGTTACTCAGGACAGCCGGATGGCTACACCTTC. This sequence joins TRBV6-6 and TRBJ1-2; D may be TRBD1 (6 bases). This CDR3 has 14 amino acids. Germline-derived CDR1 and CDR2 are MNHNY and SVGAGI (reference sequence). V was trimmed by 0 bases and J by 6 bases, leaving 11 bases between them.